Listed here is a single TCR beta chain. What it recognizes is unknown. These data are taken from a study of monozygotic twins with inflammatory bowel disease. Study-wide results and limits: T cell subtypes that differed could not be told apart.

Every TCR library used roughly 3,400 ng of total RNA. After re-calling the 5' RACE reads, TCRdb lists one entry per CDR3 protein, DNA absent. The sample includes approximately 400,000 distinct CDR3 sequences. The germline V gene encodes CDR1 MNHEY and CDR2 SVGAGI. The CDR3 runs to 15 residues. Blood samples, whole and unsorted for T cells, yielded the isolated total RNA. This receptor was identified in a human donor with ulcerative colitis or Crohn's disease, or a healthy co-twin of an affected twin (not recorded which). The gene calls are TRBV6-5 and TRBJ2-7; the TRBD1 assignment by TCRdb is unverifiable without DNA. The sequenced sample was blood. The CDR3 region is CASSYSSRLNREQYF.